This TCR beta chain was sequenced during a study of cytomegalovirus exposure and HLA in healthy donors. Germline-derived CDR1 and CDR2 are SGHTA and FQGNSA. V lost 3 bases and J lost 4; bases outside the gene matches: 20. The CDR3 is 19 residues long. This clone has just a few counts. 13 Jbeta primers and 60 Vbeta primers were used for the PCR. Profiling relied on immunoSEQ multiplex PCR, and the TCRdb table lists in-frame clones only, not all of them. The sample holds around 150,000 clones; 65% to 80% are singletons and the top ten take 4.5% to 5%. Healthy bone marrow donors made up the donor group. Though nominally healthy at sampling, donors likely had unrecorded immune exposures.

The sequencing input was PBMCs. The origin of this receptor is a man aged 18 to 35 in good health and CMV-seropositive. V usage is TRBV7-2 and J usage is TRBJ1-2; 7 nucleotides line up with TRBD1. CDR3 sequence reads: CASSFGPQGQGGEGYGYTF. In DNA form, the CDR3 reads TGTGCCAGCAGCTTCGGTCCTCAGGGCCAGGGGGGCGAGGGCTATGGCTACACCTTC.